Presented here are 29 T cell receptor beta chains from one specimen sequenced in a study of OX40 agonist ivuxolimab in advanced cancers. The assay was immunoSEQ multiplex PCR, and TCRdb's table has in-frame clones only and misses some. Of tens of thousands of clones in the sample, around 83% were seen once. The sequencing used CD4+ or CD8+ T cells sorted from blood, collected in a trial of the OX40 agonist ivuxolimab. Receptors originate from an adult with an advanced solid tumor such as melanoma, head and neck, liver or kidney cancer.

This sequence joins TRBV9 and TRBJ2-1; 7 bases line up with TRBD1. V lost 0 bases to trimming and J lost 8 bases; unmatched junction nucleotides: 11. CDR3 size: 16 residues. Germline V gene sequence: CDR1 SGDLS, CDR2 YYNGEE. The DNA for the CDR3 is TGTGCCAGCAGCGTAGGTATAGGGGGCATGGAATATGAGCAGTTCTTC. Amino acids: CASSVGIGGMEYEQFF.

This chain links TRBV7-6 with TRBJ1-1, with D tentatively TRBD1 (5 bases). Trimming took 3 bases from V and 5 from J, leaving 13 bases between them. CDR3 length: 14 residues. Germline CDR1 is SGHVS and CDR2 is FNYEAQ. The CDR3 loop reads CASSFRTRGTEAFF. The DNA of the CDR3 is TGTGCCAGCAGCTTTAGAACGAGGGGAACTGAAGCTTTCTTT. Looking up the rest from reference TRBV7-6 and TRBJ1-1 gives the full variable domain: GAGVSQSPRYKVTKRGQDVALRCDPISGHVSLYWYRQALGQGPEFLTYFNYEAQQDKSGLPNDRFSAERPEGSISTLTIQRTEQRDSAMYRCASSFRTRGTEAFFGQGTRLTVV.

The chain couples TRBV4-1 to TRBJ2-7; D perhaps matches TRBD2 (5 bases). Germline V gives CDR1 MGHRA, CDR2 YSYEKL. The CDR3 totals 14 residues. The germline V and J ends were trimmed by 5 bases and 1 base, with 12 bases remaining between them. In DNA form, the CDR3 reads TGCGCCAGCAGCTACGCCCGGGATTCCTACGAGCAGTACTTC. Translating gives CASSYARDSYEQYF.

This chain joins TRBV19 and TRBJ2-2, with 12 positions matching TRBD2. With 4 bases clipped from V and 1 base from J, the junction kept 1 base outside the gene matches. This CDR3 is 16 amino acids long. The germline V gene has CDR1 LNHDA and CDR2 SQIVND (reference sequence). CDR3 sequence reads: CASSKGLAGNTGELFF. CDR3 coding DNA: TGTGCCAGTAGTAAGGGACTAGCGGGGAACACCGGGGAGCTGTTTTTT.

The CDR3 protein is CASSISGDATDTQYF. In DNA form, the CDR3 reads TGCGCCAGCAGTATTTCGGGGGATGCCACAGATACGCAGTATTTT. The J gene is TRBJ2-3, the V gene TRBV5-1, with a weak D call TRBD2 (6 bases). The CDR3 totals 15 residues. Germline CDR1 is SGHRS and CDR2 is YFSETQ. V lost 5 bases, J lost 2 bases, and 15 bases lay in between.

CDR3 bases: TGTGCCAGCAGTGCCTCGTCGGGAGTTGACGGCTACACCTTC. Translating gives CASSASSGVDGYTF. The J gene is TRBJ1-2, the V gene TRBV2, with unresolved D. The CDR3 is 14 residues long. In germline, CDR1 is SNHLY, CDR2 FYNNEI. Deletions cut 4 bases from V and 8 bases from J, with 17 bases between.

CDR3 residues: CASSLAGDTEAFF. The CDR3 DNA reads TGTGCCAGCAGCTTAGCGGGGGACACTGAAGCTTTCTTT. The genes are TRBV7-8 and TRBJ1-1; possibly TRBD1 for D (5 bases). This CDR3 is built from 13 residues. CDR1 and CDR2 from the germline V gene are SGHVS and FQNEAQ. Trimming left V 0 bases short and J 3 bases short, with 5 bases between.

The genes are TRBV19 and TRBJ2-3; D is possibly TRBD1 (5 bases). Deletions cut 10 bases from V and 0 bases from J, with 14 bases between. The CDR3 runs 14 residues. Germline V gives CDR1 LNHDA, CDR2 SQIVND (reference sequence). The CDR3 loop is CATQGLTSTDTQYF. The CDR3 bases are TGTGCCACCCAGGGATTGACTAGCACAGATACGCAGTATTTT. The full variable domain, rest sourced from reference TRBV19 and TRBJ2-3, is DGGITQSPKYLFRKEGQNVTLSCEQNLNHDAMYWYRQDPGQGLRLIYYSQIVNDFQKGDIAEGYSVSREKKESFPLTVTSAQKNPTAFYLCATQGLTSTDTQYFGPGTRLTVL.

The chain couples TRBV5-6 to TRBJ2-5; a weak D match, TRBD1 (6 bases). Germline V gene data show CDR1 as SGHDT and CDR2 as YYEEEE. This CDR3 spans 14 amino acids. V lost 0 bases, J lost 10 bases, and 16 bases lay in between. Written as DNA, the CDR3 is TGTGCCAGCAGCTTGGTTACCCCTCCAGGGGACCAGTACTTC. This encodes CASSLVTPPGDQYF.

CDR3 residues: CASSKESNQPQHF. The CDR3 DNA reads TGTGCCAGCAGCAAAGAGAGCAATCAGCCCCAGCATTTT. The J gene is TRBJ1-5, the V gene TRBV9, with D unclear. Looked up from germline, CDR1 is SGDLS and CDR2 is YYNGEE. The CDR3 contains 13 residues. The V gene lost 4 bases and the J gene lost 1 base, with 6 bases spanning the gap.

The V gene is TRBV7-2, the J gene TRBJ2-2, with D maybe TRBD1 (6 bases). The CDR3 totals 18 residues. Germline CDR1 and CDR2: SGHTA and FQGNSA. Trimming pared 5 bases from V and 2 bases from J, leaving 21 bases between. The DNA for the CDR3 is TGTGCCAGCAGCGCAACTACAGGGTACGGGGCCAACACCGGGGAGCTGTTTTTT. It encodes CASSATTGYGANTGELFF.

The CDR3 DNA follows: TGTGCCAGCTCACCAGCAGATACGCAGTATTTT. Encoded protein: CASSPADTQYF. The chain recombines TRBV18 with TRBJ2-3, with unresolved D. This CDR3 has 11 amino acids. V was pared by 2 bases and J by 4 bases, with 1 base between. Germline V gives CDR1 KGHSH, CDR2 LQKENI.

The chain joins TRBV2 to TRBJ1-1; D not resolved. The length of the CDR3 is 11 residues. Germline V gives CDR1 SNHLY, CDR2 FYNNEI. V was trimmed by 8 bases and J by 3 bases, leaving 7 bases between them. The DNA of the CDR3 is TGTGCCAGCGGTAGGGACACTGAAGCTTTCTTT. This sequence encodes CASGRDTEAFF.

V gene TRBV5-1 combines with J gene TRBJ2-3; no clear D gene. The V and J ends lost 5 bases and 4 bases respectively, with 14 bases between them. Germline-derived CDR1 and CDR2 are SGHRS and YFSETQ. The CDR3 length is 14 residues. CDR3 in amino acids: CASRAAQSADTQYF. CDR3 coding DNA: TGCGCCAGCAGGGCGGCGCAGTCCGCAGATACGCAGTATTTT.

This sequence joins TRBV5-1 and TRBJ1-1; the D gene is possibly TRBD1 (5 bases). V was cut by 2 bases and J by 1 base, with 12 bases left in between. Germline-derived CDR1 and CDR2 are SGHRS and YFSETQ. This CDR3 comprises 15 residues. CDR3 sequence (DNA): TGCGCCAGCAGCTTCCGGGACCCCAGGAACACTGAAGCTTTCTTT. As protein: CASSFRDPRNTEAFF. The full variable domain, rest sourced from reference TRBV5-1 and TRBJ1-1, is KAGVTQTPRYLIKTRGQQVTLSCSPISGHRSVSWYQQTPGQGLQFLFEYFSETQRNKGNFPGRFSGRQFSNSRSEMNVSTLELGDSALYLCASSFRDPRNTEAFFGQGTRLTVV.

The J gene is TRBJ2-6, the V gene TRBV6-6; tentatively, D is TRBD1 (5 bases). This CDR3 region has 16 residues. With 4 bases removed from V and 2 bases from J, the gap between germline ends came to 12 bases. Germline V gene lookup returns CDR1 MNHNY and CDR2 SVGAGI (reference sequence). CDR3 sequence (DNA): TGTGCCAGCAGTTTGGGTCAAGGGGCTGGGGCCAACGTCCTGACTTTC. Translating gives CASSLGQGAGANVLTF.

The CDR3 coding sequence is TGTGCCAGCAGTTTAAGGGCGGGGAGGGGGGACCTCAATCAGCCCCAGCATTTT. Amino acids: CASSLRAGRGDLNQPQHF. The genes are TRBV28 and TRBJ1-5; D may be TRBD1 (6 bases). The V gene lost 2 bases and the J gene lost 3 bases, with 20 bases spanning the gap. The germline CDR1 and CDR2 sequences are MDHEN and SYDVKM. CDR3 length: 18 amino acids.

The chain recombines TRBV18 with TRBJ2-7; 16 nucleotides align to TRBD2. Germline trimming cut 3 bases from V and 1 base from J; bases unmatched to any gene: 9. The CDR3 spans 19 residues. CDR1 and CDR2 from the germline V gene are KGHSH and LQKENI. The DNA for the CDR3 is TGTGCCAGCTCACCCCCCCTGGGACTAGCGGGGGGGCCGTCCTACGAGCAGTACTTC. Protein sequence: CASSPPLGLAGGPSYEQYF.

The chain couples TRBV10-3 to TRBJ1-1; 7 nucleotides line up with TRBD1. Trimming at V came to 6 bases and at J to 5 bases, leaving 9 bases not matched to a gene. The CDR3 contains 14 residues. Germline CDR1 ENHRY, CDR2 SYGVKD. CDR3 region: CAISSRGLGTEAFF. The CDR3 region has the DNA TGTGCCATCAGCTCGAGGGGGCTAGGAACTGAAGCTTTCTTT.

The chain joins TRBV9 to TRBJ2-5; 7 bases line up with TRBD1. The CDR3 has 15 residues. V lost 4 bases, J lost 5 bases, and 11 bases stayed unmatched. CDR1 is SGDLS and CDR2 is YYNGEE in the germline V gene. Here the CDR3 DNA reads TGTGCCAGCAGCCAACAGGGGCGAGGGTGGGAGACCCAGTACTTC. Translation: CASSQQGRGWETQYF. The full variable domain, with the rest looked up from reference TRBV9 and TRBJ2-5, is DSGVTQTPKHLITATGQRVTLRCSPRSGDLSVYWYQQSLDQGLQFLIQYYNGEERAKGNILERFSAQQFPDLHSELNLSSLELGDSALYFCASSQQGRGWETQYFGPGTRLLVL.

This sequence joins TRBV5-1 and TRBJ2-3; 7 positions match TRBD1. The junction had 13 bases not matched to a gene; V was cut back by 0 bases and J by 6 bases. In germline, CDR1 is SGHRS, CDR2 YFSETQ. The CDR3 is made up of 17 amino acids. The CDR3: CASSLGGDGQGVDTQYF. CDR3 DNA: TGCGCCAGCAGCTTGGGAGGTGATGGGCAGGGGGTTGATACGCAGTATTTT. The entire variable domain, with the rest obtained from reference TRBV5-1 and TRBJ2-3, is as follows: KAGVTQTPRYLIKTRGQQVTLSCSPISGHRSVSWYQQTPGQGLQFLFEYFSETQRNKGNFPGRFSGRQFSNSRSEMNVSTLELGDSALYLCASSLGGDGQGVDTQYFGPGTRLTVL.

About this clone: The junction shows a germline mismatch at one end, possibly a read error. The chain combines TRBV7-2 with TRBJ2-7; 8 bases match TRBD2. CDR1 is SGHTA and CDR2 is FQGNSA in the germline V gene. CDR3 length: 14 amino acids. CDR3 sequence (DNA): TGTGCCAGCAGCTTAGCCGCCGCGGGGCGGGGGGCGTATTTC. Its translation is CASSLAAAGRGAYF.

V and J are TRBV28 and TRBJ2-1; D not certain. Trimming pared 5 bases from V and 7 bases from J, leaving 6 bases between. The germline gives CDR1 MDHEN, CDR2 SYDVKM. This CDR3 region has 11 residues. The CDR3 here is CASSPINEQFF. Here the CDR3 DNA reads TGTGCCAGCAGTCCTATAAATGAGCAGTTCTTC.

This clone showed up just once. V and J are TRBV13 and TRBJ2-3; possibly TRBD1 for D (5 bases). The germline V gene has CDR1 PRHDT and CDR2 FYEKMQ (reference sequence). The ends were cut back, 0 bases at V and 13 bases at J, with 8 bases in the middle. The CDR3 totals 11 residues. The CDR3 sequence: CASSLGTAKYF. In nucleotides, the CDR3 is TGTGCCAGCAGCTTAGGGACAGCCAAGTATTTT.

J is TRBJ2-7 and V is TRBV6-6; D is unclear. This CDR3 is 11 amino acids long. Germline V gene data show CDR1 as MNHNY and CDR2 as SVGAGI (reference sequence). V lost 6 bases to trimming and J lost 5 bases, with 8 bases between them. CDR3 nucleotides: TGTGCCAGCAGCACCACAAACGAGCAGTACTTC. Encoded protein: CASSTTNEQYF.

The V gene is TRBV21-1, the J gene TRBJ2-1; the D call TRBD2 from the table was never checked on the DNA. TRBV21-1 is termed a pseudogene. This CDR3 has 16 amino acids. The CDR3 DNA reads TGTGCCAGCAGGACCCCCGAGACTAGCGGAAACAATGAGCAGTTCTTC. It specifies CASRTPETSGNNEQFF.

V gene TRBV10-3 combines with J gene TRBJ2-2, with D perhaps matching TRBD1 (8 bases). The CDR3 consists of 15 residues. Germline V gene data show CDR1 as ENHRY and CDR2 as SYGVKD. The V and J ends lost 5 bases and 5 bases respectively, with 15 bases between them. The CDR3 nucleotides are TGTGCCATCAGTACCAACAGGGGGGGAACCGGGGAGCTGTTTTTT. Protein sequence: CAISTNRGGTGELFF.

DNA of the CDR3: TGTGCCAGCAGCCCCCCCGGGGCTAGCGGGGGAACCTACGAGCAGTACTTC. Amino acid sequence: CASSPPGASGGTYEQYF. The J gene is TRBJ2-7, the V gene TRBV9; TRBD2 matches at 10 bases. Germline CDR1 and CDR2: SGDLS and YYNGEE. The CDR3 is 17 amino acids. V shed 4 bases, J shed 2 bases, and the junction held 12 bases outside the gene matches.

This chain links TRBV5-4 with TRBJ2-5, with D perhaps TRBD1 (6 bases). Looked up from germline, CDR1 is SGHNT and CDR2 is YYREEE (reference sequence). Trimming took 2 bases from V and 3 from J, leaving 14 bases between them. The CDR3 is 15 residues long. DNA for the CDR3: TGTGCCAGCAGCTTAACAGGGTTGGGGGAAGAGACCCAGTACTTC. Encoded protein: CASSLTGLGEETQYF.